The 9 T cell receptor beta chains below all came from one sample that was sequenced in a study of cytomegalovirus exposure and HLA in healthy donors. 13 Jbeta primers and 60 Vbeta primers were used for the PCR. TCRdb's table, derived via immunoSEQ multiplex PCR, lists solely in-frame clones and lacks some. The table lists around 170,000 clones, roughly 78% of them singletons. The specimen sequenced was PBMCs. Receptors were obtained from a woman in her 30s in good health and CMV-seronegative.

This chain links TRBV5-6 with TRBJ2-7; the D gene is possibly TRBD1 (6 bases). Germline lookup yields CDR1 SGHDT and CDR2 YYEEEE. V shed 1 base and J shed 5 bases, with 13 bases lying between them. The CDR3 sequence is 14 residues long. The CDR3 coding sequence is TGTGCCAGCAGCTTGAGCCAGGGGTTCAACGAGCAGTACTTC. This encodes CASSLSQGFNEQYF.

The chain uses TRBV6-6 and TRBJ1-1; 9 bases are a match to TRBD1. This CDR3 is 15 amino acids long. Germline trimming cut 5 bases from V and 4 bases from J; bases unmatched to any gene: 8. Germline values: CDR1 MNHNY, CDR2 SVGAGI (reference sequence). CDR3 bases: TGTGCCAGCAGTACGTCCGGACAGGGGACCACTGAAGCTTTCTTT. Amino acid sequence: CASSTSGQGTTEAFF.

This clone was recorded a few times. The chain recombines TRBV6-5 with TRBJ2-1, with D perhaps matching TRBD2 (6 bases). The V gene's germline CDR1 is MNHEY and CDR2 SVGAGI. V was shortened by 6 bases and J by 6 bases, with 15 bases between the two germline ends. This CDR3 spans 14 amino acids. The CDR3: CASRLAAPLNEQFF. The CDR3 DNA follows: TGTGCCAGCAGACTAGCAGCTCCTCTCAATGAGCAGTTCTTC.

The chain couples TRBV7-9 to TRBJ1-4; D ambiguous. Germline V gene data show CDR1 as SEHNR and CDR2 as FQNEAQ (reference sequence). Trimming shortened V by 4 bases and J by 7 bases, and 10 bases separated the two germline ends. The CDR3 has 13 residues. The CDR3: CASSSKPGEKLFF. The CDR3, as DNA: TGTGCCAGCAGCTCCAAGCCCGGTGAAAAACTGTTTTTT.

J is TRBJ1-1 and V is TRBV9, with TRBD1 matching 9 bases. Germline CDR1 is SGDLS and CDR2 is YYNGEE. With V trimmed by 0 bases and J by 1 base, 1 base remained unmatched. The CDR3 runs 15 residues. CDR3 DNA: TGTGCCAGCAGCGTAGCGACAGGGGGGAACACTGAAGCTTTCTTT. Translation gives CASSVATGGNTEAFF.

The chain has TRBV9 and TRBJ2-1; 8 positions match TRBD2. Trimming removed 4 bases from V and 3 bases from J; junction bases left unmatched: 15. The CDR3 loop spans 18 amino acids. In germline, CDR1 is SGDLS, CDR2 YYNGEE. CDR3 nucleotide sequence: TGTGCCAGCAGCCCGAGGGGAGCAGGGGCGGGAGGCTACAATGAGCAGTTCTTC. Its protein is CASSPRGAGAGGYNEQFF.

The gene calls are TRBV4-1 and TRBJ2-5, with TRBD1 matching 8 bases. The ends lost 2 bases at V and 2 bases at J; junction bases unmatched: 1. Germline-derived CDR1 and CDR2 are MGHRA and YSYEKL. The CDR3 sequence is 14 residues long. Here the CDR3 DNA reads TGCGCCAGCAGCCAACGACAGGGGCAAGAGACCCAGTACTTC. The encoded protein is CASSQRQGQETQYF.

The chain carries TRBV5-4 and TRBJ2-7; 9 bases match TRBD1. The ends lost 4 bases at V and 2 bases at J; junction bases unmatched: 10. CDR1 and CDR2 from the germline V gene are SGHNT and YYREEE (reference sequence). This CDR3 contains 16 residues. The CDR3 coding sequence is TGTGCCAGCAGCGCACAGACAGGGGGTAAAGCCTACGAGCAGTACTTC. Its translation is CASSAQTGGKAYEQYF.

CDR3 residues: CASSERNRGPTDTQYF. CDR3 DNA: TGTGCCAGCAGTGAAAGGAACAGGGGGCCCACAGATACGCAGTATTTT. The chain has TRBV25-1 and TRBJ2-3, with 9 bases matching TRBD1. The CDR3 is 16 amino acids. The V gene's germline CDR1 is MGHDK and CDR2 SYGVNS. J was trimmed by 2 bases and V by 2 bases; bases with no gene match: 5.